These T cell receptor beta chains were read from a single sample in a study of T cell responses to AZD1222 COVID-19 vaccine. TCRdb's copy holds only in-frame clones and misses some; the assay was immunoSEQ multiplex PCR. The table records 110,000 to 150,000 clones, approximately 90% of them present only once. The sample consisted of peripheral blood, taken on day 0 of AZD1222 vaccination. The receptors were gathered from an adult in good health. Both conserved end residues are part of each CDR3. A D gene is named only where the DNA matches it firmly. For some rows the clone size is stated as once, few or many, or as a class when expanded; others skip it.

TGTGCCAGCACCCGGACTGGTCCTGATGGCTACACCTTC	CASTRTGPDGYTF	TRBV2	TRBJ1-2	NA	NA
TGTGCCAGCAGGAACAGGGAGGGCAATCAGCCCCAGCATTTT	CASRNREGNQPQHF	TRBV6-5	TRBJ1-5	NA	few
TGCGCCAGCAGCCAAGCGGGGGGGTACGGCGGCTATGGCTACACCTTC	CASSQAGGYGGYGYTF	TRBV4-1	TRBJ1-2	NA	few
TGTGCCAGCAGTTTCCCGGGCAATGAGCAGTTCTTC	CASSFPGNEQFF	TRBV12-3/TRBV12-4	TRBJ2-1	NA	NA
TGTGCCAGCAGTTACTCATTGGGACTGAACATTCAGTACTTC	CASSYSLGLNIQYF	TRBV6-2/TRBV6-3	TRBJ2-4	NA	NA
TGTGCCAGCAGCCCACTTTCCGGGGGTCGAGACTATGGCTACACCTTC	CASSPLSGGRDYGYTF	TRBV11-2	TRBJ1-2	NA	NA
TGCGCCAGCAGCCAAGATCAGGAGAATACAGATACGCAGTATTTT	CASSQDQENTDTQYF	TRBV4-1	TRBJ2-3	NA	NA
TGCGCCAGCAGCCAAGGCTTGTCTGCGGGGACAGATACGCAGTATTTT	CASSQGLSAGTDTQYF	TRBV4-3	TRBJ2-3	NA	NA
TGTGCCAGTAGGCTCAACTTAAGACAGGGAGGTGAAGCTTTCTTT	CASRLNLRQGGEAFF	TRBV19	TRBJ1-1	TRBD1	NA
TGTGCCAGTAGTTTGTCCTCGACGGGGTTGGAGCAGTTCTTC	CASSLSSTGLEQFF	TRBV19	TRBJ2-1	NA	NA
TGTGCCACCGGCCTGGGGGGACAGGTCTACGAGCAGTACTTC	CATGLGGQVYEQYF	TRBV10-3	TRBJ2-7	TRBD1	NA
TGTGCCAGCAGTGGGGTAGGGACTAGCGGGAGTTTAAAGGAGCAGTTCTTC	CASSGVGTSGSLKEQFF	TRBV28	TRBJ2-1	TRBD2	NA
TGTGCCAGCCCGAGGGAGGGGGCCGGAATAGAGACCCAGTACTTC	CASPREGAGIETQYF	TRBV2	TRBJ2-5	NA	NA
TGTGCCAGCAGCCTCCAGGGGAATCAGCCCCAGCATTTT	CASSLQGNQPQHF	TRBV28	TRBJ1-5	NA	once
TGTGCCAGCAGCCGACAGGGACTAGCGGACGACAATGAGCAGTTCTTC	CASSRQGLADDNEQFF	TRBV6-2/TRBV6-3	TRBJ2-1	TRBD2	once
TGTGCCAGCAGCTCCGGGACAACAGCCTACAATCAGCCCCAGCATTTT	CASSSGTTAYNQPQHF	TRBV27	TRBJ1-5	NA	few
TGTGCCACCAGCAGAGATACGTATTCTAATGAAAAACTGTTTTTT	CATSRDTYSNEKLFF	TRBV15	TRBJ1-4	NA	NA
TGCGCCAGCAGCCAAGTGTCAGGGGTCGGCTACACCTTC	CASSQVSGVGYTF	TRBV4-3	TRBJ1-2	NA	NA
TGTGCCAGCAGCTTAAGCGGGAGTGGCACAGATACGCAGTATTTT	CASSLSGSGTDTQYF	TRBV7-9	TRBJ2-3	TRBD2	NA
TGTGCCAGCAGTTCTCCAAGCGGGAGGGCCATAGATACGCAGTATTTT	CASSSPSGRAIDTQYF	TRBV28	TRBJ2-3	TRBD2	NA
TGTGCCAGCAGACTTACCGGGACAGCTTTCTATGGCTACACCTTC	CASRLTGTAFYGYTF	TRBV27	TRBJ1-2	TRBD1	NA
TGTGCCAGCAGCTTACAGGGGATGAGCACTGAAGCTTTCTTT	CASSLQGMSTEAFF	TRBV7-8	TRBJ1-1	NA	NA
TGTGCCAGCAGTTTCCCCCCGACTCGACGGTTTTCCTCCTACGAGCAGTACTTC	CASSFPPTRRFSSYEQYF	TRBV28	TRBJ2-7	NA	NA
TGTGCCAGCAGGGCCCGGTGGGAGAGCAATCAGCCCCAGCATTTT	CASRARWESNQPQHF	TRBV6-5	TRBJ1-5	NA	NA
TGTGCCAGTAGTCGCCATAGCAATCAGCCCCAGCATTTT	CASSRHSNQPQHF	TRBV19	TRBJ1-5	NA	NA
TGTGCCAGCAGCGCCCGTCCGTTGGAGGGAGCCGCAGTATACGAGCAGTACTTC	CASSARPLEGAAVYEQYF	TRBV9	TRBJ2-7	NA	NA
TGTGCCACCAGCAGAGATCAGGGATTTGAGACACATCAGCCCCAGCATTTT	CATSRDQGFETHQPQHF	TRBV15	TRBJ1-5	NA	NA
TGTGCCAGCACAGGATATAGCAATCAGCCCCAGCATTTT	CASTGYSNQPQHF	TRBV6-6	TRBJ1-5	NA	few
TGTGCCAGCAGCCTGTACGATTCGGGCTACGAGCAGTACTTC	CASSLYDSGYEQYF	TRBV5-6	TRBJ2-7	NA	NA
TGTGCCAGCAGTTTAAGGGGGGTACATCAGCCCCAGCATTTT	CASSLRGVHQPQHF	TRBV28	TRBJ1-5	NA	NA
TGCAGTGCTAGAAGCCTGTCGGGGCAGACCTTC	CSARSLSGQTF	TRBV20-1	TRBJ1-2	NA	NA